Below, 8 T cell receptor beta chains from the same sample are listed, as sequenced in a study of technical replicates of blood from a few donors. The table came from immunoSEQ multiplex PCR; TCRdb's copy has only in-frame clones and leaves some out. The data contain roughly 80,000 clones, more than 85% of them singletons. Sequenced material: T cells isolated from PBMCs. The origin of the receptors is a human donor in good health.

This chain joins TRBV19 and TRBJ1-2; 10 bases line up with TRBD1. Germline V gives CDR1 LNHDA, CDR2 SQIVND (reference sequence). V gave up 6 bases and J gave up 4 bases; unmatched junction bases: 8. This CDR3 spans 15 amino acids. The CDR3 bases are TGTGCCAGTAGGCGGGACAGGGGAGACGCCTATGGCTACACCTTC. Its translation is CASRRDRGDAYGYTF.

The chain recombines TRBV5-1 with TRBJ2-5, with 8 bases matching TRBD1. CDR3 length: 13 amino acids. Germline V gene sequence: CDR1 SGHRS, CDR2 YFSETQ. Trimming took 5 bases from V and 2 from J; bases not matched to a gene: 2. The CDR3 here is CASRRQGQETQYF. The CDR3 nucleotides are TGCGCCAGCAGAAGACAGGGGCAAGAGACCCAGTACTTC.

The rearrangement joins TRBV7-9 to TRBJ2-1, with TRBD1 identical over 9 bases. Per germline, CDR1 SEHNR and CDR2 FQNEAQ (reference sequence). This CDR3 spans 11 amino acids. The V gene end was trimmed by 6 bases and the J gene end by 14 bases; junction bases not matched to a gene: 5. The CDR3 is CASRAGQGKFF. As DNA, the CDR3 is TGTGCCAGCAGGGCTGGACAGGGGAAGTTCTTC.

The chain links TRBV29-1 to TRBJ2-1, with 7 bases fitting TRBD2. Germline CDR1 reads SQVTM; CDR2 reads ANQGSEA. Losses at the gene ends were 3 bases for V and 4 bases for J; bases not matched to a gene: 6. There are 14 residues in the CDR3. In DNA form, the CDR3 reads TGCAGCGTTGATACCAGCGGGATTTACAATGAGCAGTTCTTC. It codes for CSVDTSGIYNEQFF.

The V and J genes are TRBV9 and TRBJ2-7; 10 nucleotides line up with TRBD2. V lost 4 bases, J lost 2 bases, and 9 bases stayed unmatched. The CDR3 covers 16 residues. CDR1 and CDR2 from the germline V gene are SGDLS and YYNGEE. The CDR3 DNA sequence: TGTGCCAGCAGCCCAATACTAGCGGGGACCGCCTACGAGCAGTACTTC. This codes for CASSPILAGTAYEQYF.

CDR3 sequence reads: CASSHRQGASYEQYF. The CDR3 nucleotides are TGCGCCAGCAGCCACCGACAGGGGGCGTCCTACGAGCAGTACTTC. The chain carries TRBV4-1 and TRBJ2-7; TRBD1 agrees at 10 bases. Looked up from germline, CDR1 is MGHRA and CDR2 is YSYEKL. V was pared by 3 bases and J by 1 base, with 3 bases of the junction left unmatched. The CDR3 runs 15 residues.

Only one count was recorded for this clone. The chain joins TRBV6-6 to TRBJ2-7; D not resolved. V dropped 1 base and J dropped 7 bases, with 14 bases sitting between them. Germline assignment: CDR1 MNHNY and CDR2 SVGAGI (reference sequence). This CDR3 is built from 14 residues. The CDR3 region is CASSYLGYLEEQYF. CDR3 bases: TGTGCCAGCAGTTACTTAGGCTACCTAGAGGAGCAGTACTTC.

This chain joins TRBV5-1 and TRBJ2-3; no reliable D call. The CDR3 totals 16 residues. Between the trimmed V and J ends, which lost 1 base and 2 bases, there was a span of 14 bases. Germline V lookup: CDR1 SGHRS, CDR2 YFSETQ. CDR3 loop: CASSLSFAVYTDTQYF. CDR3 DNA sequence: TGCGCCAGCAGCTTGTCTTTTGCGGTGTACACAGATACGCAGTATTTT.